This T cell receptor beta chain was found in a study of PD-1 blockade in classical Hodgkin lymphoma. Study-wide findings and caveats: Patients were excluded if nivolumab began under 1 year after ASCT (the autologous transplant). Lower baseline TCR diversity marked trial partial responders and progressors. CD4+ but not CD8+ TCR diversity rose significantly by C4D1. Diminished baseline TCR diversity has been reported in newly diagnosed patients relative to healthy donors.

Repertoires were generated with immunoSEQ multiplex PCR, while TCRdb's copy carries only in-frame clones and drops some. The sample contains roughly 100,000 clones, roughly 78% of which appear only once. This CDR3 is built from 11 residues. Germline CDR1 and CDR2: LNHDA and SQIVND (reference sequence). With 0 bases removed from V and 12 bases from J, the gap between germline ends came to 6 bases. Time point reported: cycle 4 day 1 (C4D1), after 6 weeks of nivolumab. Every patient experienced relapse after autologous stem cell transplantation, and brentuximab vedotin exposure varied. On this clone: Its antigen is undetermined.

V and J are TRBV19 and TRBJ2-1; no clear D gene. Sequences were derived from peripheral blood mononuclear cells (PBMCs), sampled before the fourth cycle of nivolumab. This sequence originates from a human donor with classical Hodgkin lymphoma. In DNA form, the CDR3 reads TGTGCCAGTAGTATAGACGGTGGGCAGTTCTTC. This codes for CASSIDGGQFF. The whole variable domain, filled in from reference TRBV19 and TRBJ2-1, reads DGGITQSPKYLFRKEGQNVTLSCEQNLNHDAMYWYRQDPGQGLRLIYYSQIVNDFQKGDIAEGYSVSREKKESFPLTVTSAQKNPTAFYLCASSIDGGQFFGPGTRLTVL.